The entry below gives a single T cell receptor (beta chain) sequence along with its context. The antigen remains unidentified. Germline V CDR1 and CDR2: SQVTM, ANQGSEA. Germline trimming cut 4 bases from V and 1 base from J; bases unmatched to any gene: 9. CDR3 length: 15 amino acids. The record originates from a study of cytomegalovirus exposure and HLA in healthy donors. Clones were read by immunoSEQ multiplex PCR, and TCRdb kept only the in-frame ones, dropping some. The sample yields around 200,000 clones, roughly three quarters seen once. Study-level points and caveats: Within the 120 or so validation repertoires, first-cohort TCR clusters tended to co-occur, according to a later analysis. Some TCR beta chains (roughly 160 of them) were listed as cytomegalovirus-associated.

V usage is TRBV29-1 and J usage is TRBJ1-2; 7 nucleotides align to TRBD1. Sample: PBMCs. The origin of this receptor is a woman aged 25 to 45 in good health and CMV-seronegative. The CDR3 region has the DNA TGCAGCGTTGGAGGGGGCAACGGGTTTAACTATGGCTACACCTTC. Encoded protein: CSVGGGNGFNYGYTF.